The TCR beta chain under discussion was sequenced for a study of spatial heterogeneity in lung cancer. Whole-study context: Alpha-chain sequences were consistently detected less often than beta-chain sequences.

Every cDNA TCR molecule received its own unique molecular identifier. MiXCR, applied by TCRdb to the 5' RACE reads, yields one record per CDR3 protein. Among some 100,000 distinct CDR3 sequences listed, about 4.6% were seen once. As for time point: sample taken at primary tumor resection. Patients with untreated early-stage non-small cell lung cancer, numbering more than 55, were the donors. Points from the study as a whole: Counts for ubiquitous and regional expanded TCRs went along with ubiquitous and regional nonsynonymous mutations, respectively. Counts of expanded alpha and beta TCRs within tumors tracked the tumor nonsynonymous mutation count.

This clonotype was counted between two and nine times. Its specificity is unknown. V trimming: 7 bases; J trimming: 2 bases; junction bases outside the gene matches: 14. The germline gives CDR1 DFQATT, CDR2 SNEGSKA (reference sequence). This CDR3 has 15 residues. The receptor comes from a male donor with early-stage non-small cell lung cancer. The input for sequencing was lung tumor tissue, taken at surgery. The chain recombines TRBV20-1 with TRBJ2-7, with TRBD1 identical over 7 bases. CDR3 nucleotide sequence: TGCAGTGTCACTCCCCGACAGGGCAGGACCTACGAGCAGTACTTC. Translating gives CSVTPRQGRTYEQYF.